Following are 7 T cell receptor beta chains from one sample sequenced in a study of high-grade serous ovarian cancer treatment subgroups. Sequencing used immunoSEQ multiplex PCR; TCRdb keeps in-frame clones, though not all of them. Among under 4,000 clones listed, 55% to 70% were seen once. Tumor tissue was taken before any definitive surgery or chemotherapy was given. What was sequenced was tumor tissue. All receptors derive from a human donor with high-grade serous ovarian cancer.

The J gene is TRBJ2-2, the V gene TRBV9; D perhaps matches TRBD2 (6 bases). This CDR3 region has 16 residues. Trimming pared 0 bases from V and 6 bases from J, leaving 15 bases between. CDR1 and CDR2 (germline): SGDLS, YYNGEE. CDR3 in amino acids: CASSVETGGPPGELFF. CDR3 DNA: TGTGCCAGCAGCGTAGAAACAGGAGGGCCCCCCGGGGAGCTGTTTTTT.

V is TRBV21-1 and J is TRBJ2-7; TRBD2, as called in the table, went unchecked against the DNA. TRBV21-1 is noted as a pseudogene. The CDR3 covers 15 residues. The CDR3, as DNA: TGTGCCAGCAGCAGGGCGCGGGGACCCCCCTACGAGCAGTACGTC. Protein product: CASSRARGPPYEQYV.

The CDR3 nucleotides read TGTGCCAGCAGCTTAAGACTAGCGGGGGACACAGATACGCAGTATTTT. Protein: CASSLRLAGDTDTQYF. The chain recombines TRBV7-2 with TRBJ2-3; 12 nucleotides align to TRBD2. With 2 bases clipped from V and 2 bases from J, the junction kept 2 bases outside the gene matches. The CDR3 runs to 16 residues. The germline V gene has CDR1 SGHTA and CDR2 FQGNSA.

The CDR3 nucleotides are TGTGCCAGTAGTATGAAAACTAGCACAGATACGCAGTATTTT. Translated, it gives CASSMKTSTDTQYF. The genes are TRBV19 and TRBJ2-3; D is undetermined. The germline CDR1 and CDR2 sequences are LNHDA and SQIVND (reference sequence). The CDR3 is 14 amino acids. Trimming pared 3 bases from V and 0 bases from J, leaving 7 bases between.

This clone was seen a few times. The rearrangement uses TRBV4-1 and TRBJ1-5; tentative D call: TRBD1 (5 bases). Germline V gene lookup returns CDR1 MGHRA and CDR2 YSYEKL. This CDR3 region has 15 residues. V lost 4 bases and J 6 bases, leaving 16 bases between the germline ends. The DNA of the CDR3 is TGCGCCAGCAGCCCAGCCTCACTGCAGGGTCAGCCCCAGCATTTT. This codes for CASSPASLQGQPQHF.

This clone has just a few counts. This sequence joins TRBV5-5 and TRBJ1-4; 7 bases line up with TRBD1. The germline V gene encodes CDR1 SGHKS and CDR2 YYEKEE (reference sequence). V shed 4 bases and J 8 bases; nucleotides not matched to a gene: 11. CDR3 length: 15 residues. The CDR3 coding sequence is TGTGCCAGCAGCGGCCGGGACAGCGCTCGGGAAAAACTGTTTTTT. This codes for CASSGRDSAREKLFF. The complete variable domain, with remaining parts taken from reference TRBV5-5 and TRBJ1-4, reads DAGVTQSPTHLIKTRGQQVTLRCSPISGHKSVSWYQQVLGQGPQFIFQYYEKEERGRGNFPDRFSARQFPNYSSELNVNALLLGDSALYLCASSGRDSAREKLFFGSGTQLSVL.

The table lists this clone with a few counts. The chain combines TRBV7-9 with TRBJ2-5; no firm D call. Trimming shortened V by 3 bases and J by 5 bases, and 16 bases separated the two germline ends. The germline V gene encodes CDR1 SEHNR and CDR2 FQNEAQ (reference sequence). The CDR3 sequence is 15 residues long. The CDR3 reads CASSLGTTLGETQYF. The CDR3 nucleotides are TGTGCCAGCAGCTTGGGAACGACTCTGGGGGAGACCCAGTACTTC. The full variable domain, with the rest looked up from reference TRBV7-9 and TRBJ2-5, is DTGVSQNPRHKITKRGQNVTFRCDPISEHNRLYWYRQTLGQGPEFLTYFQNEAQLEKSRLLSDRFSAERPKGSFSTLEIQRTEQGDSAMYLCASSLGTTLGETQYFGPGTRLLVL.